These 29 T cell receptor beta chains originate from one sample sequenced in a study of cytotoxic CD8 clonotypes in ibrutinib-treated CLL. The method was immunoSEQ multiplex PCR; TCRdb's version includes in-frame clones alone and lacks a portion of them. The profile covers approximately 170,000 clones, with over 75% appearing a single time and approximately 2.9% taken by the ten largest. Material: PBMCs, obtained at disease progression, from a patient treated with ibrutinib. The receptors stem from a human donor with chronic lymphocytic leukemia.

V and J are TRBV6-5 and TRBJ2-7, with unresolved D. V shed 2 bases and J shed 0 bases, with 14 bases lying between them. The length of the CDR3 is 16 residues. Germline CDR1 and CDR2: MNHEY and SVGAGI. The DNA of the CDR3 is TGTGCCAGCAGTTACCGACCCCCCCACAGCTCCTACGAGCAGTACTTC. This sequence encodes CASSYRPPHSSYEQYF.

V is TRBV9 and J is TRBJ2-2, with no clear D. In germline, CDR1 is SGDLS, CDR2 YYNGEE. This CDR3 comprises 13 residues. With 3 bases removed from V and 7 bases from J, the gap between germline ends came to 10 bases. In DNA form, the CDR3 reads TGTGCCAGCAGCGCCGGACCCTACGGGGAGCTGTTTTTT. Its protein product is CASSAGPYGELFF.

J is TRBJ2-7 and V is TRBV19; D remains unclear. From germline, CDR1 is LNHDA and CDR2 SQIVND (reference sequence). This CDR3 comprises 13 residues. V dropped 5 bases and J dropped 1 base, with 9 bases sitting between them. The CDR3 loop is CASSVFPSYEQYF. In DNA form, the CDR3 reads TGTGCCAGTAGTGTGTTTCCTTCCTACGAGCAGTACTTC.

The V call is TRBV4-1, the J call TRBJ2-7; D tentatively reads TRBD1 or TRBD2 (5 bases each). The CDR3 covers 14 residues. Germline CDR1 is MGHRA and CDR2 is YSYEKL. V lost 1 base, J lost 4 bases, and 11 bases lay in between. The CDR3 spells CASSQGRGEYEQYF. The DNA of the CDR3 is TGCGCCAGCAGCCAAGGAAGAGGGGAATACGAGCAGTACTTC.

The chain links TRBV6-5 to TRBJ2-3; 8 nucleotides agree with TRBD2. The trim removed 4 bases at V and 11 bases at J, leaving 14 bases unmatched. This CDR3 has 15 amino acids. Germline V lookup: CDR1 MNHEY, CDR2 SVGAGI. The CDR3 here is CASSSGRGSGLEQYF. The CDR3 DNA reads TGTGCCAGCAGTTCCGGGAGGGGGAGCGGGTTGGAGCAGTATTTT.

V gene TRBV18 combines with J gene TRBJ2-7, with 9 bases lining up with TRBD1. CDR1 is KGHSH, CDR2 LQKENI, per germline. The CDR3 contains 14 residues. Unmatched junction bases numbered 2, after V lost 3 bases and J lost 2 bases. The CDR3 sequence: CASSPGTGTYEQYF. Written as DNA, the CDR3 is TGTGCCAGCTCACCCGGGACAGGGACCTACGAGCAGTACTTC.

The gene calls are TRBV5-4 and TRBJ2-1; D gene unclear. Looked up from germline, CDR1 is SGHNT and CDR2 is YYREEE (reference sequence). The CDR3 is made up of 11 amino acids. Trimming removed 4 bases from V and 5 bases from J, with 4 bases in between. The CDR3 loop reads CASSANNEQFF. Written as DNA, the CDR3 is TGTGCCAGCAGCGCCAACAATGAGCAGTTCTTC.

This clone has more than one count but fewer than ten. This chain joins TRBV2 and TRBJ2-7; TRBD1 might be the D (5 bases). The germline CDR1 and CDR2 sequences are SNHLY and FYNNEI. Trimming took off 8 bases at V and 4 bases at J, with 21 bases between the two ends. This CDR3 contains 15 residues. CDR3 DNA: TGTGCCAGCTCGTCACCTGGTCCGACAGTGTACGAGCAGTACTTC. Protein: CASSSPGPTVYEQYF.

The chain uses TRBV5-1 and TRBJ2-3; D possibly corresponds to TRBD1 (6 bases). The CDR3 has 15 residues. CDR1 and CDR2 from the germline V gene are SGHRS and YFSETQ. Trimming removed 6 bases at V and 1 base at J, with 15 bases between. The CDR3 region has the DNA TGCGCCAGCAATTCCGCCAGGGGTGGCACAGATACGCAGTATTTT. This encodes CASNSARGGTDTQYF.

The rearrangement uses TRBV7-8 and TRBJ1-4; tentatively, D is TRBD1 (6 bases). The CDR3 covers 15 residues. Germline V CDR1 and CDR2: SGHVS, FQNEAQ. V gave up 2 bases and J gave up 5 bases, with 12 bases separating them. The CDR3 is CASSLMGHGNEKLFF. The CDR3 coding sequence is TGTGCCAGCAGCTTAATGGGACACGGAAATGAAAAACTGTTTTTT. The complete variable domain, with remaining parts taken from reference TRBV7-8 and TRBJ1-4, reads GAGVSQSPRYKVAKRGQDVALRCDPISGHVSLFWYQQALGQGPEFLTYFQNEAQLDKSGLPSDRFFAERPEGSVSTLKIQRTQQEDSAVYLCASSLMGHGNEKLFFGSGTQLSVL.

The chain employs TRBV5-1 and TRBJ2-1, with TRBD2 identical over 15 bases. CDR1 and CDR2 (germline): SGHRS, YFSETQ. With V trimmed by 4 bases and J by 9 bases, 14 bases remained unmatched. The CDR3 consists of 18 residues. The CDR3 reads CASSEGLAGGIWYTEQFF. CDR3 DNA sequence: TGCGCCAGCAGCGAGGGACTAGCGGGAGGAATCTGGTATACTGAGCAGTTCTTC.

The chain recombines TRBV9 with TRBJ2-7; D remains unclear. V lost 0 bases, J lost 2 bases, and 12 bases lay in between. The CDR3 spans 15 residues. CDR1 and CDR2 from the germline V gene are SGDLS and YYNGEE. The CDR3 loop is CASSVEAVPAYEQYF. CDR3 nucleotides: TGTGCCAGCAGCGTAGAGGCAGTTCCGGCCTACGAGCAGTACTTC.

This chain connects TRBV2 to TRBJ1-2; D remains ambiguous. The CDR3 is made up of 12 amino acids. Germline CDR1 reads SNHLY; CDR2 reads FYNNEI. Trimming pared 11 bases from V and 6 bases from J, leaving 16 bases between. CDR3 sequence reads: CACLRGPDGYTF. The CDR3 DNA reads TGTGCCTGTCTTCGAGGCCCGGATGGCTACACCTTC.

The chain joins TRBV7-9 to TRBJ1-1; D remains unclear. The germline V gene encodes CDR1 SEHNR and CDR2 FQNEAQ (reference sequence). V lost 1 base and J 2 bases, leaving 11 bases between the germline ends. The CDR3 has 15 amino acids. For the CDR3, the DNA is TGTGCCAGCAGCTTAGGGTCTCGGGTAAACACTGAAGCTTTCTTT. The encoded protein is CASSLGSRVNTEAFF.

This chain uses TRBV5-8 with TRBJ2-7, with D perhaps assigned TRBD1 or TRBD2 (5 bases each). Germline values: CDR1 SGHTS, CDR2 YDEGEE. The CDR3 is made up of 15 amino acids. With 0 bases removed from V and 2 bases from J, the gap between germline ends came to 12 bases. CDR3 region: CASSLAGGTAYEQYF. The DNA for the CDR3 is TGTGCCAGCAGCTTGGCTGGGGGTACGGCCTACGAGCAGTACTTC. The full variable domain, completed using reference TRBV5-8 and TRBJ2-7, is EAGVTQSPTHLIKTRGQQATLRCSPISGHTSVYWYQQALGLGLQFLLWYDEGEERNRGNFPPRFSGRQFPNYSSELNVNALELEDSALYLCASSLAGGTAYEQYFGPGTRLTVT.

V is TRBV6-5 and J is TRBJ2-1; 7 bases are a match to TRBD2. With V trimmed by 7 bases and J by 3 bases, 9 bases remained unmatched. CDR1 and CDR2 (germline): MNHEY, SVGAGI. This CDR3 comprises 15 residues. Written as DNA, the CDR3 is TGTGCCAGCACCCCAGTTGCTAGCGGCTACAATGAGCAGTTCTTC. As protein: CASTPVASGYNEQFF.

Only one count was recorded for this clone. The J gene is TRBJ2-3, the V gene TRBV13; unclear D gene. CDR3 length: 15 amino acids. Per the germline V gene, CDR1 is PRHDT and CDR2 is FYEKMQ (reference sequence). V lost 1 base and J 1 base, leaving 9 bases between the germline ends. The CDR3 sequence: CASSLAGVGTDTQYF. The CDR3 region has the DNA TGTGCCAGCAGCTTAGCGGGCGTTGGCACAGATACGCAGTATTTT.

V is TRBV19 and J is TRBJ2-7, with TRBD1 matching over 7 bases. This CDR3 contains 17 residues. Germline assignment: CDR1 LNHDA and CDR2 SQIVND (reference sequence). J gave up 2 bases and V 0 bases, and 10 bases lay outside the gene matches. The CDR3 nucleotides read TGTGCCAGTAGTATAGAGAAAGGGGGCTTACCCCCCTACGAGCAGTACTTC. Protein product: CASSIEKGGLPPYEQYF.

The CDR3 DNA reads TGTGCCAGCAGCCCAACTAGCGGTAATGAGCAGTTCTTC. Translated, it gives CASSPTSGNEQFF. The genes are TRBV7-9 and TRBJ2-1, with 8 positions matching TRBD2. This CDR3 region has 13 residues. J was trimmed by 7 bases and V by 5 bases; bases with no gene match: 4. Germline V gene lookup returns CDR1 SEHNR and CDR2 FQNEAQ (reference sequence).

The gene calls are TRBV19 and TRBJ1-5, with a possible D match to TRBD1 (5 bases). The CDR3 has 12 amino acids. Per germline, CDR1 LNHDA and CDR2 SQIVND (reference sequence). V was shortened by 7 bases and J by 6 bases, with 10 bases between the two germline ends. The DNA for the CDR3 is TGTGCCAGTAAAACAGGAGGTCAGCCCCAGCATTTT. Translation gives CASKTGGQPQHF.

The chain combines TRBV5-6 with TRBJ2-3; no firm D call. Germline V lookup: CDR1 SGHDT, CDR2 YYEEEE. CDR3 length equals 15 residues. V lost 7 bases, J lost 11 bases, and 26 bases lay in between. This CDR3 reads CASASVGQELVRQYF. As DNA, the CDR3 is TGTGCCAGCGCCTCGGTTGGGCAGGAGCTGGTGAGGCAGTATTTT.

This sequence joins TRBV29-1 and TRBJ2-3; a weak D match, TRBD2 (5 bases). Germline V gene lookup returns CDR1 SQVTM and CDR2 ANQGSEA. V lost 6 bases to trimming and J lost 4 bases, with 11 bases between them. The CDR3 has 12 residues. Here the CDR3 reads CSVLGIPDTQYF. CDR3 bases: TGCAGCGTACTAGGGATCCCAGATACGCAGTATTTT.

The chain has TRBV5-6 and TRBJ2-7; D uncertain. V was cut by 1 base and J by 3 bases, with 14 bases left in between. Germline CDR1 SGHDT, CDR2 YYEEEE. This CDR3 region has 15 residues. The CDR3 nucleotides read TGTGCCAGCAGCTTGTTTTCAGGTACCAGCTACGAGCAGTACTTC. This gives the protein CASSLFSGTSYEQYF.

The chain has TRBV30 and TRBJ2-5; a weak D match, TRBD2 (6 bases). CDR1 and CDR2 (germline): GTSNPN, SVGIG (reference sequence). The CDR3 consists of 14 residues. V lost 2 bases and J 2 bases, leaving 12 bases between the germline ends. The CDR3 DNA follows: TGTGCCTGGAGTCGTGGGACTCATCAAGAGACCCAGTACTTC. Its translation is CAWSRGTHQETQYF.

In nucleotides, the CDR3 is TGTGCCAGCAGTGACACAAGGGCAGGGGGTAACAATGAGCAGTTCTTC. It codes for CASSDTRAGGNNEQFF. J is TRBJ2-1 and V is TRBV2, with 7 bases that match TRBD1. V gave up 3 bases and J gave up 5 bases; unmatched junction bases: 10. CDR3 length: 16 amino acids. The germline V gene encodes CDR1 SNHLY and CDR2 FYNNEI.

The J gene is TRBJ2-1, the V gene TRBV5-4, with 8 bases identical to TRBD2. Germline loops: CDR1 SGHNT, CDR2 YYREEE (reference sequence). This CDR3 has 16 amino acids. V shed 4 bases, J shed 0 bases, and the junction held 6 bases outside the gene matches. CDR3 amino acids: CASSGLAGSSYNEQFF. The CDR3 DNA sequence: TGTGCCAGCAGCGGTTTAGCGGGGAGCTCCTACAATGAGCAGTTCTTC.

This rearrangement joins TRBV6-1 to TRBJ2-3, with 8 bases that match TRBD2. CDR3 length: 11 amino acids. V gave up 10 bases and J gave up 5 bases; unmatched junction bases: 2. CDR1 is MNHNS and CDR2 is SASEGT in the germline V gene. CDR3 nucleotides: TGTGCCACCGGGGGGGGAGATACGCAGTATTTT. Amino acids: CATGGGDTQYF.

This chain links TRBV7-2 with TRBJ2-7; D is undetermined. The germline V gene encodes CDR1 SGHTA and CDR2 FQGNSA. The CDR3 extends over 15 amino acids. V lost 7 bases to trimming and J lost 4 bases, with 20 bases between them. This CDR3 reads CASTPDASGFYEQYF. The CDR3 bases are TGTGCCAGCACCCCCGATGCCAGTGGTTTTTACGAGCAGTACTTC.

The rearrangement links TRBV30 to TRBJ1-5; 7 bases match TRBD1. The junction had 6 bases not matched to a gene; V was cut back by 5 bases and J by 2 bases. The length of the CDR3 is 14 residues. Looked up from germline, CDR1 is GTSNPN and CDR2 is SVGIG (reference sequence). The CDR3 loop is CAWATGFGNQPQHF. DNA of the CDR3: TGTGCCTGGGCGACAGGGTTCGGCAATCAGCCCCAGCATTTT.